The 28 T cell receptor beta chains in this list originate from one sample, sequenced in a study of blood T cell repertoires in COVID-19. The table came from immunoSEQ multiplex PCR; TCRdb's copy has only in-frame clones and leaves some out. The sample includes fewer than 250,000 clones, roughly nine tenths seen only once; the top ten take approximately 0.66%. Source material: peripheral blood. These receptors all stem from a man between 35 and 55 years old with acute or convalescent COVID-19.

The chain links TRBV7-3 to TRBJ2-5, with 7 bases lining up with TRBD2. The CDR3 spans 15 residues. Germline lookup yields CDR1 SGHTA and CDR2 FQGTGA. J lost 1 base, V lost 5 bases, and 7 bases had no gene match. CDR3 coding DNA: TGTGCCAGCAGCCCTAATAGCGGGCCCCAAGAGACCCAGTACTTC. Translating gives CASSPNSGPQETQYF.

This chain joins TRBV27 and TRBJ2-7; no definite D call. This CDR3 comprises 11 residues. Trimming shortened V by 5 bases and J by 4 bases, and 6 bases separated the two germline ends. CDR1 and CDR2 (germline): MNHEY, SMNVEV (reference sequence). CDR3 sequence (DNA): TGTGCCAGCAGTCTCCCTTACGAGCAGTACTTC. This encodes CASSLPYEQYF.

The chain combines TRBV30 with TRBJ1-1; D unclear. Trimming removed 2 bases from V and 1 base from J, with 5 bases in between. CDR1 and CDR2 (germline): GTSNPN, SVGIG (reference sequence). The length of the CDR3 is 12 residues. CDR3 nucleotide sequence: TGTGCCTGGAGTAGAGAGAACACTGAAGCTTTCTTT. It yields the protein CAWSRENTEAFF.

The chain links TRBV19 to TRBJ2-1; 8 bases align to TRBD2. The germline V gene has CDR1 LNHDA and CDR2 SQIVND (reference sequence). The CDR3 runs to 15 residues. J was trimmed by 7 bases and V by 2 bases; bases with no gene match: 7. The CDR3 spells CASSINFAGGNEQFF. The CDR3 nucleotides read TGTGCCAGTAGTATAAATTTTGCGGGGGGAAATGAGCAGTTCTTC.

DNA for the CDR3: TGTGCCAGTAGTTCTTATGGCTACACCTTC. This translates into CASSSYGYTF. The rearrangement joins TRBV19 to TRBJ1-2; D unresolved. The CDR3 length is 10 residues. The V and J ends lost 5 bases and 5 bases respectively, with 3 bases between them. The germline gives CDR1 LNHDA, CDR2 SQIVND (reference sequence).

CDR3 in amino acids: CASSLGPGSYEQYF. The CDR3 nucleotides read TGCGCCAGCAGCTTGGGTCCAGGGTCCTACGAGCAGTACTTC. The chain combines TRBV5-1 with TRBJ2-7; TRBD1 might be the D (5 bases). CDR1 SGHRS and CDR2 YFSETQ come from the germline V gene. V shed 0 bases and J shed 1 base, with 8 bases lying between them. The CDR3 runs 14 residues.

The V and J genes are TRBV18 and TRBJ2-7; D not resolved. Trimming stripped 3 bases from V and 4 bases from J, with 7 bases between. The CDR3 totals 12 residues. Germline V gene data show CDR1 as KGHSH and CDR2 as LQKENI. The CDR3 protein is CASSPVGYEQYF. DNA of the CDR3: TGTGCCAGCTCACCGGTCGGGTACGAGCAGTACTTC.

V is TRBV21-1 and J is TRBJ2-7; no check of the table's D call, TRBD1, against the DNA was made. TRBV21-1 is classified as a pseudogene. CDR3 length: 16 amino acids. The CDR3 DNA reads TGTGCCAGCAGCAAAAGGGGACACCCGTTCTCCTACGAGCAGTACTTC. Protein product: CASSKRGHPFSYEQYF.

This clone has just one count. The V and J genes are TRBV11-3 and TRBJ1-1, with D maybe TRBD1 (5 bases). With 1 base removed from V and 6 bases from J, the gap between germline ends came to 15 bases. The germline CDR1 and CDR2 sequences are SGHNT and YENEEA. This CDR3 comprises 15 residues. The CDR3 protein is CASSLGAGQGAEAFF. The CDR3 region has the DNA TGTGCCAGCAGCTTAGGGGCCGGGCAGGGTGCTGAAGCTTTCTTT.

This chain connects TRBV9 to TRBJ2-7, with D maybe TRBD2 (6 bases). Looked up from germline, CDR1 is SGDLS and CDR2 is YYNGEE. The CDR3 runs to 16 residues. V gave up 4 bases and J gave up 4 bases, with 21 bases separating them. As DNA, the CDR3 is TGTGCCAGCAGCCCCTGGGACTCTCTAAGAAGTTACGAGCAGTACTTC. Translation gives CASSPWDSLRSYEQYF.

This clone was seen a few times. The rearrangement uses TRBV6-5 and TRBJ1-5; 7 bases map to TRBD1. The V segment lost 5 bases and the J segment 6 bases; nucleotides outside the gene matches: 7. The CDR3 covers 14 residues. Germline assignment: CDR1 MNHEY and CDR2 SVGAGI. The CDR3 nucleotides read TGTGCCAGCAGTACCCGACAGGGTGGTCAGCCCCAGCATTTT. Residues: CASSTRQGGQPQHF.

The rearrangement uses TRBV7-2 and TRBJ2-2; 7 bases line up with TRBD2. V trimming: 1 base; J trimming: 3 bases; junction bases outside the gene matches: 8. The CDR3 spans 17 residues. Germline CDR1 reads SGHTA; CDR2 reads FQGNSA. DNA of the CDR3: TGTGCCAGCAGCTTAGTTGGGACTGGGGGGGACACCGGGGAGCTGTTTTTT. Protein sequence: CASSLVGTGGDTGELFF.

The J gene is TRBJ1-1, the V gene TRBV7-2, with TRBD1 matching over 8 bases. With 10 bases clipped from V and 4 bases from J, the junction kept 11 bases outside the gene matches. There are 14 residues in the CDR3. Germline CDR1 SGHTA, CDR2 FQGNSA. Written as DNA, the CDR3 is TGTGCCACCTATAGACAGGGGCATTTCACTGAAGCTTTCTTT. Its protein is CATYRQGHFTEAFF.

V gene TRBV6-2 or TRBV6-3 combines with J gene TRBJ2-1; 9 positions match TRBD1. With V trimmed by 5 bases and J by 5 bases, 4 bases remained unmatched. There are 14 residues in the CDR3. The V gene's germline CDR1 is MNHEY and CDR2 SVGEGT. CDR3 region: CASSRDRADNEQFF. The CDR3 DNA follows: TGTGCCAGCAGTCGGGACAGGGCAGACAATGAGCAGTTCTTC.

J is TRBJ2-7 and V is TRBV4-1, with 7 bases identical to TRBD2. V trimming: 0 bases; J trimming: 3 bases; junction bases outside the gene matches: 11. CDR3 length: 17 residues. Germline CDR1 MGHRA, CDR2 YSYEKL. The CDR3 sequence is CASSQERVVGTNYEQYF. Written as DNA, the CDR3 is TGCGCCAGCAGCCAAGAGAGGGTTGTAGGGACTAACTACGAGCAGTACTTC.

This rearrangement joins TRBV27 to TRBJ2-1, with TRBD2 matching over 8 bases. The V segment lost 3 bases and the J segment 8 bases; nucleotides outside the gene matches: 12. CDR3 size: 16 residues. Germline V gene sequence: CDR1 MNHEY, CDR2 SMNVEV (reference sequence). The CDR3 sequence: CASSFPGTRGGDEQFF. The CDR3 nucleotides are TGTGCCAGCAGTTTCCCCGGGACTAGGGGGGGCGATGAGCAGTTCTTC.

This clone was observed a few times. This rearrangement joins TRBV7-7 to TRBJ2-2; D is perhaps TRBD2 (6 bases). Germline assignment: CDR1 SSHAT and CDR2 FNYEAQ (reference sequence). The CDR3 runs to 15 residues. Trimming left V 1 base short and J 7 bases short, with 13 bases between. For the CDR3, the DNA is TGTGCCAGCAGCTTAGGGAGAGCGGGTTACGGGGAGCTGTTTTTT. Translated: CASSLGRAGYGELFF.

V gene TRBV3-1 (or the pseudogene TRBV3-2) combines with J gene TRBJ1-3; D is undetermined. There are 17 residues in the CDR3. Germline assignment: CDR1 LGHDT and CDR2 YNNKEL (reference sequence). The V end was cut by 4 bases, the J end by 0 bases, with 16 bases between. The CDR3 sequence: CASSPPPNFFSGNTIYF. For the CDR3, the DNA is TGTGCCAGCAGCCCACCGCCCAACTTTTTCTCTGGAAACACCATATATTTT.

The rearrangement links TRBV10-2 to TRBJ2-7, with D possibly being TRBD2 (6 bases). The ends were cut back, 8 bases at V and 3 bases at J, with 20 bases in the middle. This CDR3 is 15 amino acids long. Germline V gene sequence: CDR1 WSHSY, CDR2 SAAADI. CDR3 amino acids: CASGVRSSGHYEQYF. CDR3 in DNA: TGCGCCAGCGGGGTGCGGAGTAGCGGCCACTACGAGCAGTACTTC.

J is TRBJ2-5 and V is TRBV5-4; D is ambiguous. The length of the CDR3 is 12 residues. Trimming stripped 4 bases from V and 5 bases from J, with 9 bases between. Germline lookup yields CDR1 SGHNT and CDR2 YYREEE (reference sequence). This chain's CDR3 is CASSDEEETQYF. The DNA for the CDR3 is TGTGCCAGCAGCGATGAGGAGGAGACCCAGTACTTC.

This clone has a single count. The chain has TRBV5-6 and TRBJ2-7, with 10 nucleotides matching TRBD2. In germline, CDR1 is SGHDT, CDR2 YYEEEE. This CDR3 spans 15 amino acids. J gave up 3 bases and V 4 bases, and 7 bases lay outside the gene matches. CDR3 sequence (DNA): TGTGCCAGCAGCCCAGGACTAGCGGAGCTCTACGAGCAGTACTTC. The encoded protein is CASSPGLAELYEQYF.

V and J are TRBV9 and TRBJ2-5, with 8 bases lining up with TRBD2. The CDR3 length is 15 residues. Trimming cost V 4 bases and J 2 bases; bases outside gene matches: 7. The germline gives CDR1 SGDLS, CDR2 YYNGEE. CDR3 nucleotides: TGTGCCAGCAGCTCTAGACTAGCGCCACAAGAGACCCAGTACTTC. Amino acids: CASSSRLAPQETQYF.

This chain joins TRBV5-1 and TRBJ2-6; no clear D. This CDR3 is built from 16 residues. Germline CDR1 reads SGHRS; CDR2 reads YFSETQ. Trimming took 5 bases from V and 0 from J, leaving 12 bases between them. The CDR3 loop is CASRSDTHSGANVLTF. For the CDR3, the DNA is TGCGCCAGCAGGTCCGACACGCACTCTGGGGCCAACGTCCTGACTTTC.

This rearrangement joins TRBV6-6 to TRBJ2-3; TRBD1 might be the D (5 bases). CDR1 and CDR2 (germline): MNHNY, SVGAGI (reference sequence). The CDR3 length is 14 residues. V lost 5 bases, J lost 7 bases, and 16 bases lay in between. DNA of the CDR3: TGTGCCAGCAGTAATTCCCAGGGCACTCATACGCAGTATTTT. The encoded protein is CASSNSQGTHTQYF.

The chain joins TRBV19 to TRBJ1-5; D is possibly TRBD1 (6 bases). The CDR3 is made up of 18 amino acids. In germline, CDR1 is LNHDA, CDR2 SQIVND (reference sequence). Trimming pared 0 bases from V and 6 bases from J, leaving 21 bases between. CDR3 sequence (DNA): TGTGCCAGTAGTATAGATGGTTGGAAGGGGGATGTAGGTCAGCCCCAGCATTTT. Its translation: CASSIDGWKGDVGQPQHF.

The chain recombines TRBV24-1 with TRBJ2-1, with 9 positions matching TRBD1. The CDR3 runs to 16 residues. Germline CDR1 KGHDR, CDR2 SFDVKD. Losses at the gene ends were 5 bases for V and 2 bases for J; bases not matched to a gene: 6. CDR3 sequence: CATSVNRGLPYNEQFF. The CDR3 nucleotides are TGTGCCACCAGTGTCAACAGGGGGCTGCCCTACAATGAGCAGTTCTTC.

The chain links TRBV7-3 to TRBJ2-5; 10 positions match TRBD2. J gave up 5 bases and V 5 bases, and 8 bases lay outside the gene matches. The CDR3 totals 15 residues. Germline CDR1 and CDR2: SGHTA and FQGTGA. The DNA for the CDR3 is TGTGCCAGCAGCCGTACCACGACTAGCGGGGAGACCCAGTACTTC. This translates into CASSRTTTSGETQYF.

The rearrangement links TRBV11-2 to TRBJ2-1; 14 bases align to TRBD2. The ends lost 5 bases at V and 7 bases at J; junction bases unmatched: 7. From germline, CDR1 is SGHAT and CDR2 FQNNGV. The CDR3 runs 16 residues. The CDR3 sequence: CASSRLAGGTLNEQFF. CDR3 nucleotide sequence: TGTGCCAGCAGCCGACTAGCGGGGGGGACTCTGAATGAGCAGTTCTTC.